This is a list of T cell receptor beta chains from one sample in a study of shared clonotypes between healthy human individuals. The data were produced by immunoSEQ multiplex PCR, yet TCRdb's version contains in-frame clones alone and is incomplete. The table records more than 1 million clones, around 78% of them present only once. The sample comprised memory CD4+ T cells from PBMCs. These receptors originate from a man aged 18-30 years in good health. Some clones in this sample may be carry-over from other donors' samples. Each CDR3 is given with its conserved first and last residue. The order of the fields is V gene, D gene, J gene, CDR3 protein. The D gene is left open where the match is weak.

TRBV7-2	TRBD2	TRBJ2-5	CASSLGVAGGLETQYF
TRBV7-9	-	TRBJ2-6	CASSLIGRSSGANVLTF
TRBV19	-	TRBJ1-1	CASSIDPRWTEAFF
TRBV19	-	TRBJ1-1	CASKISGLNTEAFF
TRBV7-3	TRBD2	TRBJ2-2	CASSLRPSGTGELFF
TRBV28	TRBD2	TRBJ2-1	CASTRSGGDNEQFF
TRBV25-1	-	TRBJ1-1	CASATGTEAFF
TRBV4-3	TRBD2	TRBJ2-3	CASSTSGSTDTQYF
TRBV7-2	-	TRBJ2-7	CASSRGRPSYEQYF
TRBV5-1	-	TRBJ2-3	CASNPEGSTDTQYF
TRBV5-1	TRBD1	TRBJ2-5	CASSSGQAEETQYF
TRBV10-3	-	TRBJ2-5	CAISESRRGETQYF
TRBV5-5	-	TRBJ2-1	CASSLAGEGLEQFF
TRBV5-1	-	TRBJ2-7	CASSSPGRSYEQYF
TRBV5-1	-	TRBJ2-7	CASRPGPAEGEQYF
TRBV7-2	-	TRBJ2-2	CASSTRHDGELFF
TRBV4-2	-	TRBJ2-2	CASSQEGLLTGELFF
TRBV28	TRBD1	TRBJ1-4	CASNSGGSSNEKLFF
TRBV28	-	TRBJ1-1	CASSLNTGTDAFF
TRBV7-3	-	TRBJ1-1	CASSLFAERNTEAFF
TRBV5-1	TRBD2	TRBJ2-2	CASSLSGLAGGFNTGELFF
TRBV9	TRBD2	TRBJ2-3	CASSTPGLAGDTQYF
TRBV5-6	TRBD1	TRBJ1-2	CASSTGPGGDGYTF
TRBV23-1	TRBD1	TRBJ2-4	CASSHLPGTDKNIQYF
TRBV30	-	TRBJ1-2	CAWVQGPYGYTF
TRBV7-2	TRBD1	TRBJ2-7	CASARGREYEQYF
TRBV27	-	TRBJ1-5	CASTPQGGDPQHF
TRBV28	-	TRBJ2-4	CASSFPDGNKNIQYF
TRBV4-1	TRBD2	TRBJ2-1	CASSHSSGYNEQFF
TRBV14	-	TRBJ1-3	CASSRGVKDSGNTIYF
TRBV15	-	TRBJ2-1	CATSGGPRGHEQFF
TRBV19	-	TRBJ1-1	CASSPPQTRTEAFF
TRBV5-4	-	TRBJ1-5	CASSPVGGHQPQHF
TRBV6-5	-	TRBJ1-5	CASSDRGEAQPQHF
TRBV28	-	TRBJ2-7	CASRHVTSEQYF
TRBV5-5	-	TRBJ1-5	CASSFNGGSQPQHF
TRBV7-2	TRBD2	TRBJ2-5	CASSLMGTNSWAQYF
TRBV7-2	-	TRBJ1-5	CASSKDNLSNQPQHF
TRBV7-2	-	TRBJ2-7	CASSPSGTNSYEQYF
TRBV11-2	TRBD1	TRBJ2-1	CASSLDGGRGNEQFF
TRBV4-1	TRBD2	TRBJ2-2	CASSLTSGVGTGELFF
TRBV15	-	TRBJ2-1	CATSRVVGGSNEQFF
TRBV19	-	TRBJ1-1	CASSIDLGRMDTEAFF
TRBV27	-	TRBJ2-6	CASSFRTGSGANVLTF
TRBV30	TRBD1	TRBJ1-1	CARRGLRNTEAFF
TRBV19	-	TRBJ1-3	CASSPGPNLNSGNTIYF
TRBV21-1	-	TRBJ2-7	CASSKGAVSYEQYF
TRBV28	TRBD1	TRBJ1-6	CASSLDRTGNSPLHF
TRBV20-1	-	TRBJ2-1	CSASWNEQFF
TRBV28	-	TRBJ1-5	CASREDDRRDQPQHF
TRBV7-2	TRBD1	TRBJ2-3	CASSLYGQGIDTQYF
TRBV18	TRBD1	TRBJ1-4	CASSPGTDEKLFF
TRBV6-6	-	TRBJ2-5	CASSFLGAGETQYF